This T cell receptor beta chain was retrieved from a study of cytomegalovirus exposure and HLA in healthy donors. Study summary: Later analysis reported that the 95 to 150 validation repertoires shared the platform of the approximately 670 first-cohort repertoires.

Whole-study results and caveats: Among TCR beta chains, those listed as cytomegalovirus-associated numbered some 160. Through in vitro validation, three CMV-associated chains were shown to be specific for CMV antigens.

Germline V CDR1 and CDR2: MDHEN, SYDVKM. V dropped 7 bases and J dropped 1 base, with 20 bases sitting between them. This CDR3 spans 16 amino acids. The assay was immunoSEQ multiplex PCR, and TCRdb's table has in-frame clones only and misses some. Of fewer than 55,000 clones in the sample, 85% to 95% are singletons; the top ten hold roughly 1.4%. Comment on this clone: Its specificity is unknown.

The sample taken for sequencing was PBMCs. The V call is TRBV28, the J call TRBJ2-7; D is perhaps TRBD2 (6 bases). The receptor was isolated from a man aged 18 to 29 in good health and CMV-seronegative. The CDR3, as DNA: TGTGCCAGCACCGGACCCCCACGGGGGATTTCCTACGAGCAGTACTTC. It specifies CASTGPPRGISYEQYF.